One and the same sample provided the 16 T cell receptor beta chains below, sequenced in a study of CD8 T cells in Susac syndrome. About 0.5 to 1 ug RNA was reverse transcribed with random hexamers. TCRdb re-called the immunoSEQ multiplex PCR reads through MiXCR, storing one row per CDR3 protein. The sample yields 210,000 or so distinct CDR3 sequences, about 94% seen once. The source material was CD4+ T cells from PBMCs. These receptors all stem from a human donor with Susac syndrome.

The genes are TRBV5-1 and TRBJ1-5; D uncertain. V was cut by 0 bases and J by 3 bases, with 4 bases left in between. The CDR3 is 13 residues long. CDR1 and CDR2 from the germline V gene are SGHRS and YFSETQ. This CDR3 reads CASSLGVNQPQHF. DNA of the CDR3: TGCGCCAGCAGCTTGGGTGTCAATCAGCCCCAGCATTTT.

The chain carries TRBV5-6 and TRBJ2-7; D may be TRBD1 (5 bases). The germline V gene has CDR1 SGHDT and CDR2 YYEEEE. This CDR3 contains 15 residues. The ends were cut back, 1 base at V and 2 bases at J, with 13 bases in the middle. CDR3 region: CASSLPGRATYEQYF. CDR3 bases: TGTGCCAGCAGCTTGCCAGGCAGGGCGACCTACGAGCAGTACTTC. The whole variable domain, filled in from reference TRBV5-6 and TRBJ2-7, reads DAGVTQSPTHLIKTRGQQVTLRCSPKSGHDTVSWYQQALGQGPQFIFQYYEEEERQRGNFPDRFSGHQFPNYSSELNVNALLLGDSALYLCASSLPGRATYEQYFGPGTRLTVT.

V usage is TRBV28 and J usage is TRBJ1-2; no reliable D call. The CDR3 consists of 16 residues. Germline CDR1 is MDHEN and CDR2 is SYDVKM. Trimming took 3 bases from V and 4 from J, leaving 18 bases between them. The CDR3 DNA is TGTGCCAGCAGTTTTAGGGCAGGATCGGTCCCCTATGGCTACACCTTC. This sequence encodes CASSFRAGSVPYGYTF.

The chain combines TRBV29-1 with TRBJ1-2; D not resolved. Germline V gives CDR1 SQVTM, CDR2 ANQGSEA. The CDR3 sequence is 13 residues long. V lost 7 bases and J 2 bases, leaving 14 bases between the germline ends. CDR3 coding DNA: TGCAGCGGCGGAGGCTCTTGGAACTATGGCTACACCTTC. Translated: CSGGGSWNYGYTF.

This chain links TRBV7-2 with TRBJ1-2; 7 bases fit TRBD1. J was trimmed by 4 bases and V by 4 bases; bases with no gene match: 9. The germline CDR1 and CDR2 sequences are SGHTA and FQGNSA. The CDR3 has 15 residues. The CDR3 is CASSSLGTDFYGYTF. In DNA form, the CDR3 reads TGTGCCAGCAGCTCGTTGGGGACAGACTTCTATGGCTACACCTTC.

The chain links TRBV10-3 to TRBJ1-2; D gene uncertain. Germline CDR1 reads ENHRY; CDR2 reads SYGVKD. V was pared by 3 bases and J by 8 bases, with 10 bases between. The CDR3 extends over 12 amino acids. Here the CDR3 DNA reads TGTGCCATCAGTGATGAAGGGCCAGGCTACACCTTC. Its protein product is CAISDEGPGYTF.

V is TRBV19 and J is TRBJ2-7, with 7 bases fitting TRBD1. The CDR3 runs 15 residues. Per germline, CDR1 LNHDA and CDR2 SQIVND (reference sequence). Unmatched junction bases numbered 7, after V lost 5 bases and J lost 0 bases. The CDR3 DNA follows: TGTGCCAGTAGTTCCTTCCGGGACAGCTCCTACGAGCAGTACTTC. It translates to CASSSFRDSSYEQYF.

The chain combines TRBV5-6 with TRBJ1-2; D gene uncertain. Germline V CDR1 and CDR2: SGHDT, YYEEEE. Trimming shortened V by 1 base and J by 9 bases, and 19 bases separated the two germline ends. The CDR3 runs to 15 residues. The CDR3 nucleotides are TGTGCCAGCAGCTTGTTCTCCGGGCGTCCGATCAGCTACACCTTC. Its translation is CASSLFSGRPISYTF.

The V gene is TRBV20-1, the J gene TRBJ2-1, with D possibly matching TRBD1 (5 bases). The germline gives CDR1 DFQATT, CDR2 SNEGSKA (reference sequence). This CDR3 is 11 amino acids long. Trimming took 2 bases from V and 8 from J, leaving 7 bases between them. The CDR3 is CSARKGDEQFF. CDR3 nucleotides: TGCAGTGCTAGAAAAGGGGATGAGCAGTTCTTC.

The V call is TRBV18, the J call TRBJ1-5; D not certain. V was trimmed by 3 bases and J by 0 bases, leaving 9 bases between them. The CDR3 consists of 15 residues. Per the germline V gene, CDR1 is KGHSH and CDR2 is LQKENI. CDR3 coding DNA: TGTGCCAGCTCACCCGTACAGAATAGCAATCAGCCCCAGCATTTT. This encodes CASSPVQNSNQPQHF.

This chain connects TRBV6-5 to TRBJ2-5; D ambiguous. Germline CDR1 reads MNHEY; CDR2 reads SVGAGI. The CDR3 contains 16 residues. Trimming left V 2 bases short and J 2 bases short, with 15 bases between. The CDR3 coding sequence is TGTGCCAGCAGTTACGGATCGAGCAGGCAGCAAGAGACCCAGTACTTC. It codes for CASSYGSSRQQETQYF.

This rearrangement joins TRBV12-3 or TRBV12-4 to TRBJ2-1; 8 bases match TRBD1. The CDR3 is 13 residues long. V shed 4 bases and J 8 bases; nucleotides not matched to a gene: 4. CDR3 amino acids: CASSSDREDEQFF. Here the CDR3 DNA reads TGTGCCAGCAGTTCGGACAGGGAGGATGAGCAGTTCTTC.

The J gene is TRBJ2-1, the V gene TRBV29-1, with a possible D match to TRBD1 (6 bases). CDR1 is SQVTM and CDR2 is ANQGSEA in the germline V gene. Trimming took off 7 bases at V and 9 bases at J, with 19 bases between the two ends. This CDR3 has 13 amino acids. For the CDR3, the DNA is TGCAGCGCGATACGACAGGAGGCCGGTGAGCAGTTCTTC. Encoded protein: CSAIRQEAGEQFF.

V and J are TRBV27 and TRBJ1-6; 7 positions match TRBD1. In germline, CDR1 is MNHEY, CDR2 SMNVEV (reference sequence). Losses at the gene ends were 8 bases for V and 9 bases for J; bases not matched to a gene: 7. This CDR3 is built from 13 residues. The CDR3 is CASGDRGLSPLHF. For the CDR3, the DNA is TGTGCCAGCGGGGACAGAGGACTTTCACCCCTCCACTTT.

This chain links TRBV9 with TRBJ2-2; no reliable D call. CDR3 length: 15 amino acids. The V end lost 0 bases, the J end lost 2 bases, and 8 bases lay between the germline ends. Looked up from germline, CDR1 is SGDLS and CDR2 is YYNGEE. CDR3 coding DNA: TGTGCCAGCAGCGTAGGAGTGGGAAACACCGGGGAGCTGTTTTTT. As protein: CASSVGVGNTGELFF.

CDR3 protein: CASSSGGVSYNEQFF. The CDR3 nucleotides read TGTGCCAGCAGTTCGGGTGGAGTATCCTACAATGAGCAGTTCTTC. V and J are TRBV12-3 or TRBV12-4 and TRBJ2-1; no firm D call. The germline V and J ends were trimmed by 4 bases and 1 base, with 11 bases remaining between them. CDR3 length: 15 amino acids.